Below are 27 T cell receptor beta chains sequenced from a single sample in a study of human T cells and chemical hapten exposure. Time point noted: patch test 2, 6 weeks after DPC sensitization. Documented treatment: therapeutic diphenylcyclopropenone sensitization with weekly scalp DPC. Via MiXCR, TCRdb re-called the RACE reads, giving one row per CDR3 protein. The repertoire holds 110,000 to 150,000 distinct CDR3 sequences, with 12% as singletons. The sequencing here drew on whole blood, taken in connection with sensitization to the hapten diphenylcyclopropenone (DPC). The receptors derive from a woman aged 45-60 years with alopecia areata. Some clones in this sample may be carry-over from other donors' samples.

Notes on this clonotype: A much bigger clone sits one base away, suggesting this may be a read error. The chain joins TRBV5-1 to TRBJ1-1, with 8 bases matching TRBD1. With V trimmed by 9 bases and J by 6 bases, 16 bases remained unmatched. The CDR3 has 15 residues. CDR1 is SGHRS and CDR2 is YFSETQ in the germline V gene. The CDR3 nucleotides are TGCGCCAACTTACCTGGACAGGGAGGGGCGGCTGAAGCTTTCTTT. Residues: CANLPGQGGAAEAFF.

The rearrangement joins TRBV6-5 to TRBJ2-5; D unclear. The CDR3 is 13 amino acids. Germline CDR1 reads MNHEY; CDR2 reads SVGAGI. Trimming removed 4 bases at V and 5 bases at J, with 11 bases between. The CDR3 here is CASSSLRWETQYF. Here the CDR3 DNA reads TGTGCCAGCAGTTCTCTCCGGTGGGAGACCCAGTACTTC.

The chain uses TRBV7-4 and TRBJ2-1; D is ambiguous. Trimming cost V 4 bases and J 3 bases, with 10 bases left between them. CDR1 and CDR2 from the germline V gene are SGHVT and SQSDAQ. The CDR3 covers 14 residues. DNA of the CDR3: TGTGCCAGCAGCTCTAAGGACCACTACAATGAGCAGTTCTTC. Its translation is CASSSKDHYNEQFF.

A few counts support this clonotype. J is TRBJ2-7 and V is TRBV7-2; possible D gene TRBD1, 7 bases. Per the germline V gene, CDR1 is SGHTA and CDR2 is FQGNSA. V lost 2 bases, J lost 2 bases, and 13 bases lay in between. There are 15 residues in the CDR3. The CDR3 region is CASSLRRGAAYEQYF. CDR3 DNA: TGTGCCAGCAGCTTACGCAGGGGGGCTGCCTACGAGCAGTACTTC.

This clonotype was detected ten times or more. This chain links TRBV7-2 with TRBJ2-1; no firm D call. Trimming removed 5 bases from V and 14 bases from J, with 22 bases in between. CDR1 is SGHTA and CDR2 is FQGNSA in the germline V gene. This CDR3 comprises 14 residues. CDR3 DNA sequence: TGTGCCAGCAGCCCAAGCACAAAACTGGTTCAGGAGTTCTTC. Its translation is CASSPSTKLVQEFF.

This clonotype was found a few times. The chain has TRBV21-1 and TRBJ1-1. TRBV21-1 is flagged as a pseudogene. The CDR3 sequence is 14 residues long. CDR3 residues: CASSKADTNTEAFF. CDR3 nucleotide sequence: TGTGCCAGCAGCAAGGCGGACACGAACACTGAAGCTTTCTTT.

A few counts support this clonotype. The CDR3 spells CSVGGPADTQYF. The CDR3 DNA is TGCAGCGTTGGAGGGCCAGCAGATACGCAGTATTTT. The rearrangement joins TRBV29-1 to TRBJ2-3; weak D call: TRBD2 (5 bases). The germline CDR1 and CDR2 sequences are SQVTM and ANQGSEA. Trimming took 4 bases from V and 4 from J, leaving 9 bases between them. The CDR3 covers 12 residues.

In its sample, this clonotype was seen a few times. The chain has TRBV7-3 and TRBJ2-3; TRBD2 aligns across 12 bases. Germline CDR1 SGHTA, CDR2 FQGTGA. V was pared by 2 bases and J by 6 bases, with 6 bases of the junction left unmatched. The CDR3 extends over 16 amino acids. CDR3 in DNA: TGTGCCAGCAGCTTAGGCCGACTAGCGGGAGCGGATACGCAGTATTTT. This codes for CASSLGRLAGADTQYF.

This clonotype was picked up many times. This chain links TRBV12-3 or TRBV12-4 with TRBJ1-6; D remains ambiguous. The CDR3 sequence is 13 residues long. Trimming shortened V by 7 bases and J by 11 bases, and 15 bases separated the two germline ends. CDR3 sequence: CASTVFGSAPLHF. CDR3 nucleotides: TGTGCCAGCACCGTCTTCGGCTCCGCACCCCTCCACTTT.

This clonotype was seen a handful of times. DNA for the CDR3: TGCGCCAGCAGCTTGGTGGGGAAAGGGGAGGACATTCAGTACTTC. Amino acids: CASSLVGKGEDIQYF. The rearrangement links TRBV5-1 to TRBJ2-4, with D perhaps matching TRBD2 (6 bases). Germline loops: CDR1 SGHRS, CDR2 YFSETQ. Trimming pared 0 bases from V and 8 bases from J, leaving 15 bases between. This CDR3 has 15 amino acids. The full variable domain, rest sourced from reference TRBV5-1 and TRBJ2-4, is KAGVTQTPRYLIKTRGQQVTLSCSPISGHRSVSWYQQTPGQGLQFLFEYFSETQRNKGNFPGRFSGRQFSNSRSEMNVSTLELGDSALYLCASSLVGKGEDIQYFGAGTRLSVL.

This clonotype was seen a few times. The chain joins TRBV19 to TRBJ2-7, with D possibly matching TRBD1 (7 bases). The V gene's germline CDR1 is LNHDA and CDR2 SQIVND (reference sequence). This CDR3 comprises 16 residues. Trimming shortened V by 7 bases and J by 3 bases, and 22 bases separated the two germline ends. The CDR3 sequence is CASKAQGDLGGYEQYF. The CDR3, as DNA: TGTGCCAGTAAGGCCCAGGGGGACCTGGGAGGCTACGAGCAGTACTTC.

This clonotype appeared a few times. V and J are TRBV7-2 and TRBJ2-7; 8 positions match TRBD1. Germline V gene sequence: CDR1 SGHTA, CDR2 FQGNSA. V lost 5 bases, J lost 5 bases, and 5 bases stayed unmatched. This CDR3 region has 13 residues. CDR3 DNA sequence: TGTGCCAGCAGCACCGGACAGGGCAACGAGCAGTACTTC. Translated, it gives CASSTGQGNEQYF.

At least ten counts were recorded for this clonotype. This chain joins TRBV6-2 or TRBV6-3 and TRBJ1-5, with 8 bases identical to TRBD1. This CDR3 spans 16 amino acids. Germline V CDR1 and CDR2: MNHEY, SVGEGT. Germline trimming cut 1 base from V and 3 bases from J; bases unmatched to any gene: 5. CDR3 DNA: TGTGCCAGCAGTTACTGGGGACAGGTGAACAATCAGCCCCAGCATTTT. It yields the protein CASSYWGQVNNQPQHF.

This chain connects TRBV7-3 to TRBJ2-5, with D perhaps TRBD2 (6 bases). This CDR3 is built from 13 residues. The germline V gene encodes CDR1 SGHTA and CDR2 FQGTGA. Trimming removed 5 bases at V and 7 bases at J, with 14 bases between. The CDR3 sequence is CASSPGTSGTQYF. The CDR3 coding sequence is TGTGCCAGCAGCCCCGGGACTTCGGGGACCCAGTACTTC.

There are many counts of this clonotype. The chain links TRBV7-9 to TRBJ2-3, with 8 bases that match TRBD1. This CDR3 comprises 14 residues. CDR1 is SEHNR, CDR2 FQNEAQ, per germline (reference sequence). The V segment lost 5 bases and the J segment 5 bases; nucleotides outside the gene matches: 6. CDR3 nucleotide sequence: TGTGCCAGCAGCCCGGACAGGGCGGGAGATACGCAGTATTTT. Its translation is CASSPDRAGDTQYF. Combining the CDR3 with reference TRBV7-9 and TRBJ2-3 gives the whole variable domain DTGVSQNPRHKITKRGQNVTFRCDPISEHNRLYWYRQTLGQGPEFLTYFQNEAQLEKSRLLSDRFSAERPKGSFSTLEIQRTEQGDSAMYLCASSPDRAGDTQYFGPGTRLTVL.

The sample holds many counts of this clonotype. The rearrangement uses TRBV12-3 or TRBV12-4 and TRBJ1-3; D ambiguous. V lost 4 bases, J lost 0 bases, and 13 bases lay in between. The CDR3 has 16 residues. The CDR3 loop is CASSSNQVHSGNTIYF. The CDR3 DNA sequence: TGTGCCAGCAGTTCAAATCAGGTTCACTCTGGAAACACCATATATTTT.

This clonotype was picked up a small number of times. This chain joins TRBV24-1 and TRBJ2-1, with 10 bases fitting TRBD2. V was pared by 4 bases and J by 5 bases, with 13 bases of the junction left unmatched. The CDR3 contains 18 residues. Germline CDR1 KGHDR, CDR2 SFDVKD. The CDR3 loop is CATSEPRVSSGSDNEQFF. As DNA, the CDR3 is TGTGCCACCAGTGAGCCTCGGGTGTCTAGCGGGAGCGACAATGAGCAGTTCTTC.

The CDR3 loop reads CASSLVGPSSGEQYF. In DNA, the CDR3 is TGTGCCAGCAGCTTGGTAGGGCCCTCCTCGGGGGAGCAGTACTTC. The chain combines TRBV5-4 with TRBJ2-7, with a tentative D call TRBD2 (5 bases). Deletions cut 0 bases from V and 7 bases from J, with 17 bases between. The CDR3 length is 15 residues. Germline CDR1 reads SGHNT; CDR2 reads YYREEE (reference sequence).

Only one count was recorded for this clonotype. The chain joins TRBV6-6 to TRBJ2-1; a weak D match, TRBD2 (6 bases). V shed 4 bases and J shed 2 bases, with 15 bases lying between them. The CDR3 length is 16 residues. Germline V lookup: CDR1 MNHNY, CDR2 SVGAGI (reference sequence). The CDR3 protein is CASSSNSGGTYNEQFF. CDR3 in DNA: TGTGCCAGCAGTTCAAATAGCGGAGGGACCTACAATGAGCAGTTCTTC.

This chain uses TRBV5-8 with TRBJ2-7, with 7 bases that match TRBD1. The junction had 8 bases not matched to a gene; V was cut back by 4 bases and J by 4 bases. The CDR3 is made up of 14 amino acids. Germline assignment: CDR1 SGHTS and CDR2 YDEGEE. CDR3: CASSDSTGFYEQYF. CDR3 sequence (DNA): TGTGCCAGCAGCGATTCGACAGGGTTTTACGAGCAGTACTTC.

This chain connects TRBV9 to TRBJ1-6, with 8 bases that match TRBD1. J gave up 9 bases and V 3 bases, and 5 bases lay outside the gene matches. This CDR3 is 14 amino acids long. From germline, CDR1 is SGDLS and CDR2 YYNGEE. The CDR3 here is CASSATGEVSPLHF. The CDR3 region has the DNA TGTGCCAGCAGCGCGACAGGGGAGGTTTCACCCCTCCACTTT.

This clonotype came up many times. The chain links TRBV7-9 to TRBJ2-2; D gene unclear. The CDR3 consists of 13 residues. With 11 bases removed from V and 3 bases from J, the gap between germline ends came to 13 bases. Looked up from germline, CDR1 is SEHNR and CDR2 is FQNEAQ (reference sequence). As DNA, the CDR3 is TGTGCCTCAAAAACAGAGGACACCGGGGAGCTGTTTTTT. It specifies CASKTEDTGELFF.

This clonotype has a handful of counts. The CDR3 region has the DNA TGTGCCAGCAGCCGAGGTTCTAGCCGGGAGGCGGTCACCGGGGAGCTGTTTTTT. It encodes CASSRGSSREAVTGELFF. This chain joins TRBV4-2 and TRBJ2-2; 7 nucleotides match TRBD2. V gave up 4 bases and J gave up 4 bases; unmatched junction bases: 15. Germline loops: CDR1 LGHNA, CDR2 YNFKEQ. The CDR3 contains 18 residues.

CDR3 coding DNA: TGTGCCAGCCGGGACCGGGCAAACCTTGACGGGGAAAAACTGTTTTTT. Translating gives CASRDRANLDGEKLFF. V usage is TRBV6-5 and J usage is TRBJ1-4, with TRBD1 as a possible D gene (5 bases). Germline lookup yields CDR1 MNHEY and CDR2 SVGAGI. Trimming took off 8 bases at V and 8 bases at J, with 24 bases between the two ends. The CDR3 loop spans 16 amino acids.

In DNA form, the CDR3 reads TGCAGTGCTAGAAGCCAGGGGGCTGGGGCCAACGTCCTGACTTTC. Translated, it gives CSARSQGAGANVLTF. The chain links TRBV20-1 to TRBJ2-6, with 7 nucleotides matching TRBD1. Unmatched junction bases numbered 3, after V lost 2 bases and J lost 2 bases. Germline values: CDR1 DFQATT, CDR2 SNEGSKA (reference sequence). The CDR3 extends over 15 amino acids.

This rearrangement joins TRBV5-1 to TRBJ2-7, with TRBD2 as a possible D gene (5 bases). V was shortened by 1 base and J by 2 bases, with 10 bases between the two germline ends. Per germline, CDR1 SGHRS and CDR2 YFSETQ. The CDR3 contains 14 residues. The CDR3 region has the DNA TGCGCCAGCAGCTTGAGTGGGAGCCCCTACGAGCAGTACTTC. Protein: CASSLSGSPYEQYF. The whole variable domain, remainder taken from reference TRBV5-1 and TRBJ2-7, is KAGVTQTPRYLIKTRGQQVTLSCSPISGHRSVSWYQQTPGQGLQFLFEYFSETQRNKGNFPGRFSGRQFSNSRSEMNVSTLELGDSALYLCASSLSGSPYEQYFGPGTRLTVT.

This clonotype was recorded many times. The rearrangement joins TRBV12-3 or TRBV12-4 to TRBJ1-5, with unresolved D. V lost 6 bases to trimming and J lost 3 bases, with 9 bases between them. The CDR3 spans 13 residues. CDR3 in DNA: TGTGCCAGCAGGAGTCAAGACAATCAGCCCCAGCATTTT. Protein: CASRSQDNQPQHF.